This paragraph reports one T cell receptor (beta chain). Sequencing was performed with immunoSEQ multiplex PCR; in TCRdb, only in-frame clones are kept and a portion is missing. Among around 300,000 clones listed, 80% to 90% were seen once. The data belong to a study of blood T cell repertoires in COVID-19. Overall study context: Whether acute or convalescent, the COVID-19 samples came from the United States, Italy and Spain.

The CDR3 runs to 13 residues. The V gene lost 8 bases and the J gene lost 6 bases, with 15 bases spanning the gap. CDR1 and CDR2 from the germline V gene are SGHRS and YFSETQ. The source of this sequence is a woman aged 70-85 years with acute or convalescent COVID-19. Sequenced input: peripheral blood. The chain has TRBV5-1 and TRBJ2-1, with D perhaps matching TRBD1 (5 bases). This CDR3 reads CASKETAINEQFF. The CDR3 nucleotides are TGCGCCAGTAAGGAGACAGCCATCAATGAGCAGTTCTTC.